This T cell receptor beta chain was sequenced in a study of T cell responses to AZD1222 COVID-19 vaccine. General study results and limits: Once two AZD1222 doses were given, Spike-specific TCR breadth and depth went up. Sampling that yielded the repertoires occurred only after the peak T cell response. Donors were mostly white British, more females; clonal diversity possibly underestimated. Only six AZD1222 recipients tested seropositive at baseline.

Measured with immunoSEQ multiplex PCR; TCRdb has only the in-frame clones, and not every one. Of approximately 60,000 clones in the sample, about 74% were seen once. There are 17 residues in the CDR3. Looked up from germline, CDR1 is MNHNS and CDR2 is SASEGT. Unmatched junction bases numbered 8, after V lost 1 base and J lost 3 bases. Points on this clone: The antigen remains unidentified.

J is TRBJ2-4 and V is TRBV6-1, with 8 positions matching TRBD1. The clonotype comes from an adult in good health. The specimen comprised peripheral blood, sampled on day 0 of AZD1222 vaccination. The CDR3 reads CASSEDGRGRVKNIQYF. The CDR3 DNA is TGTGCCAGCAGTGAAGATGGCAGGGGGCGCGTCAAAAACATTCAGTACTTC.